Listed below are T cell receptor beta chains from one sample, sequenced in a study of neurological immune-mediated disorders. TCRdb reprocessed the 5' RACE reads via MiXCR and lists one record per CDR3 protein. This table has about 120,000 distinct CDR3 sequences, around 3% appearing once. Sequencing used PBMCs. Source of these receptors: a woman under 40 with multiple sclerosis. CDR3s include the opening cysteine and the closing phenylalanine or tryptophan. The order of the fields is J gene, V gene, clone size, D gene, CDR3 protein, CDR3 DNA. D genes are given only for firm matches. The size field reads once, few, many, or a class for an expanded clone.

TRBJ2-1,TRBV5-1,many,.,CASSPLSSYNEQFF,TGCGCCAGCAGCCCTCTGAGCTCCTACAATGAGCAGTTCTTC
TRBJ2-1,TRBV5-5,many,.,CASSPWTDSYNEQFF,TGTGCCAGCAGCCCTTGGACGGACAGCTACAATGAGCAGTTCTTC
TRBJ2-3,TRBV9,many,TRBD2,CASSVSGRVPDTQYF,TGTGCCAGCAGCGTCAGCGGGAGAGTTCCAGATACGCAGTATTTT
TRBJ1-2,TRBV20-1,many,.,CSAPSTSGTGYTF,TGCAGTGCCCCTAGCACGTCAGGGACTGGCTACACCTTC
TRBJ2-6,TRBV20-1,many,TRBD1,CSAIWTGGSGANVLTF,TGCAGTGCTATTTGGACAGGGGGCTCTGGGGCCAACGTCCTGACTTTC
TRBJ2-3,TRBV9,many,.,CASSVGTSGSTDTQYF,TGTGCCAGCAGCGTAGGGACTTCGGGATCGACAGATACGCAGTATTTT
TRBJ2-3,TRBV20-1,many,TRBD2,CSARLSGRADTQYF,TGCAGTGCTAGGCTTAGCGGGAGGGCAGATACGCAGTATTTT
TRBJ1-4,TRBV12-3/TRBV12-4,many,.,CASSLRIFWGSNEKLFF,TGTGCCAGCAGTTTACGGATTTTTTGGGGGTCAAATGAAAAACTGTTTTTT
TRBJ2-1,TRBV29-1,few,TRBD2,CSGSGNSYNEQFF,TGCAGCGGTAGCGGGAACTCCTACAATGAGCAGTTCTTC
TRBJ2-1,TRBV12-3/TRBV12-4,many,.,CASSLGTEQFF,TGTGCCAGCAGTTTAGGCACAGAGCAGTTCTTC
TRBJ2-6,TRBV5-1,many,TRBD1,CASSLRSPGTGGAGANVLTF,TGCGCCAGCAGCTTGCGCAGTCCCGGGACAGGGGGCGCTGGGGCCAACGTCCTGACTTTC
TRBJ1-2,TRBV6-5,many,.,CASSPPGPASGYTF,TGTGCCAGCAGTCCACCGGGACCGGCTTCTGGCTACACCTTC
TRBJ1-1,TRBV12-3/TRBV12-4,many,.,CASSHGSTEAFF,TGTGCCAGCAGTCACGGGAGCACTGAAGCTTTCTTT
TRBJ2-1,TRBV20-1,many,.,CSASGGFSSYNEQFF,TGCAGTGCTAGTGGGGGTTTTAGCTCCTACAATGAGCAGTTCTTC
TRBJ2-1,TRBV20-1,many,.,CSARRVAASSYNEQFF,TGCAGTGCTCGCCGTGTAGCGGCTAGCTCCTACAATGAGCAGTTCTTC
TRBJ1-5,TRBV5-1,many,TRBD1,CASSLAPGTANQPQHF,TGCGCCAGCAGCTTGGCCCCCGGGACAGCCAATCAGCCCCAGCATTTT
TRBJ1-6,TRBV5-6,many,.,CASSLEGLTDNSPLHF,TGTGCCAGCAGCTTGGAGGGACTAACCGATAATTCACCCCTCCACTTT
TRBJ2-7,TRBV14,many,TRBD1,CASSRAGTGNEQYF,TGTGCCAGCAGCCGGGCCGGGACAGGGAACGAGCAGTACTTC